This TCR beta chain was documented in a study of cytomegalovirus exposure and HLA in healthy donors. The CDR3 runs to 15 residues. Germline V CDR1 and CDR2: MNHEY, SMNVEV (reference sequence). Trimming pared 2 bases from V and 1 base from J, leaving 12 bases between. General observations from the study: TCR beta sequences reportedly predicted most subjects' HLA-A and HLA-B alleles accurately. Per a later analysis, about 17,000 TCR beta sequences showed association with HLA alleles at 0.05 false discovery rate. It was reported in a later analysis that an Asian-associated ancestry cluster showed fewer N-insertions than the approximately 690-donor mean. TCR beta chain V- and J-gene trimming was linked, in a later analysis, to a missense variant in DCLRE1C.

Concerning this clone: The antigen remains undetermined.

PCR used 60 Vbeta primers and 13 Jbeta primers. Profiling relied on immunoSEQ multiplex PCR, and the TCRdb table lists in-frame clones only, not all of them. The table includes some 150,000 clones, about 61% detected once. Sequencing was performed on PBMCs. The TCR comes from a woman aged 40-49 years in good health and CMV-seronegative. V and J are TRBV27 and TRBJ2-7, with D possibly TRBD1 on 6 matching bases. CDR3 in DNA: TGTGCCAGCAGTTTACAGGGGCACTCTTCCTACGAGCAGTACTTC. Translation: CASSLQGHSSYEQYF.